Shown below are 16 T cell receptor beta chains from a single sample sequenced in a study of cytomegalovirus exposure and HLA in healthy donors. Generated by immunoSEQ multiplex PCR, the TCRdb table keeps only in-frame clones and is missing some. The repertoire holds some 120,000 clones, with 89% as singletons. Specimen: PBMCs. These receptor sequences come from a woman aged 18-29 years in good health and CMV-seronegative.

This clone was counted only a few times. The chain uses TRBV10-3 and TRBJ1-5; tentative D call: TRBD1 (6 bases). Looked up from germline, CDR1 is ENHRY and CDR2 is SYGVKD. The CDR3 has 16 amino acids. The V end was cut by 0 bases, the J end by 2 bases, with 11 bases between. The CDR3 here is CAISESGGLGNQPQHF. The CDR3 DNA is TGTGCCATCAGTGAGTCGGGGGGGCTTGGCAATCAGCCCCAGCATTTT.

The sample holds one count of this clone. This rearrangement joins TRBV30 to TRBJ1-5, with D unclear. The CDR3 covers 14 residues. The V gene's germline CDR1 is GTSNPN and CDR2 SVGIG (reference sequence). Deletions cut 1 base from V and 6 bases from J, with 13 bases between. Here the CDR3 reads CAWSGLLDGQPQHF. Written as DNA, the CDR3 is TGTGCCTGGAGTGGGCTCCTCGATGGTCAGCCCCAGCATTTT.

In the case of this clone: At the DNA level, this CDR3 is encoded by other sequences in the same sample as well. The CDR3 sequence is CASSPRQGNYGYTF. Written as DNA, the CDR3 is TGTGCCAGCAGCCCGCGACAGGGGAACTATGGCTACACCTTC. The genes are TRBV7-2 and TRBJ1-2, with 8 bases identical to TRBD1. Unmatched junction bases numbered 4, after V lost 5 bases and J lost 2 bases. Per the germline V gene, CDR1 is SGHTA and CDR2 is FQGNSA. The CDR3 sequence is 14 residues long.

The V gene is TRBV18, the J gene TRBJ1-4, with TRBD1 as a possible D gene (5 bases). Trimming removed 2 bases at V and 7 bases at J, with 14 bases between. Germline V gives CDR1 KGHSH, CDR2 LQKENI. The CDR3 is made up of 15 amino acids. The CDR3 region is CASSPSGVITEKLFF. CDR3 bases: TGTGCCAGCTCACCATCGGGGGTAATTACTGAAAAACTGTTTTTT.

This clone is a singleton in its sample. This chain connects TRBV6-1 to TRBJ2-5; 9 bases agree with TRBD1. The ends lost 4 bases at V and 4 bases at J; junction bases unmatched: 7. The CDR3 spans 15 residues. In germline, CDR1 is MNHNS, CDR2 SASEGT. The CDR3 loop reads CASSVGTGNVETQYF. The CDR3 DNA reads as TGTGCCAGCAGTGTCGGGACAGGGAATGTAGAGACCCAGTACTTC.

The rearrangement joins TRBV7-9 to TRBJ2-3; 9 bases line up with TRBD1. CDR3 length equals 16 residues. V gave up 1 base and J gave up 1 base; unmatched junction bases: 3. Germline assignment: CDR1 SEHNR and CDR2 FQNEAQ (reference sequence). This CDR3 reads CASSLGTGAGTDTQYF. In nucleotides, the CDR3 is TGTGCCAGCAGCTTAGGGACAGGGGCGGGCACAGATACGCAGTATTTT.

The CDR3 region has the DNA TGTGCCAGCAGTTTAGAGGGGACCCAGTACTTC. It translates to CASSLEGTQYF. The chain carries TRBV27 and TRBJ2-5; tentatively, D is TRBD2 (5 bases). The CDR3 runs 11 residues. V lost 2 bases, J lost 7 bases, and 5 bases lay in between. Germline assignment: CDR1 MNHEY and CDR2 SMNVEV (reference sequence).

The rearrangement joins TRBV6-6 to TRBJ2-5; TRBD2 matches at 9 bases. This CDR3 has 16 amino acids. Germline V gene data show CDR1 as MNHNY and CDR2 as SVGAGI (reference sequence). V lost 6 bases to trimming and J lost 2 bases; unmatched junction nucleotides: 10. Here the CDR3 reads CASRGSGGTRQETQYF. The CDR3 DNA reads as TGTGCCAGCAGAGGCAGCGGGGGGACAAGACAAGAGACCCAGTACTTC.

The genes are TRBV27 and TRBJ2-1, with 11 positions matching TRBD1. Germline values: CDR1 MNHEY, CDR2 SMNVEV (reference sequence). The CDR3 is 18 amino acids. With 0 bases clipped from V and 5 bases from J, the junction kept 9 bases outside the gene matches. The CDR3 DNA reads TGTGCCAGCAGTTTATCGAAGTCCGGGACAGGGGGGAACAATGAGCAGTTCTTC. It yields the protein CASSLSKSGTGGNNEQFF.

The gene calls are TRBV4-1 and TRBJ2-1; no firm D call. Germline V lookup: CDR1 MGHRA, CDR2 YSYEKL. V was clipped by 1 base and J by 5 bases, with 9 bases between them. This CDR3 has 14 amino acids. The CDR3 DNA reads as TGCGCCAGCAGCCAAGCTCAGGATCACAATGAGCAGTTCTTC. Encoded protein: CASSQAQDHNEQFF.

The chain carries TRBV10-2 and TRBJ1-1; D possibly corresponds to TRBD1 (6 bases). Per germline, CDR1 WSHSY and CDR2 SAAADI. The CDR3 is 11 amino acids. V gave up 8 bases and J gave up 4 bases, with 8 bases separating them. The CDR3 loop reads CASVRGTEAFF. CDR3 sequence (DNA): TGCGCCAGCGTCAGGGGCACTGAAGCTTTCTTT.

The chain carries TRBV6-6 and TRBJ2-3; 11 bases are a match to TRBD1. Germline values: CDR1 MNHNY, CDR2 SVGAGI (reference sequence). This CDR3 spans 13 amino acids. V dropped 10 bases and J dropped 5; count of bases not matched to a gene: 5. DNA for the CDR3: TGTGCCACCTGGACAGGGGGCCAAGATACGCAGTATTTT. Its translation is CATWTGGQDTQYF.

The CDR3 here is CASSRQGWNQPQHF. The CDR3, as DNA: TGTGCCAGCAGCCGACAGGGGTGGAATCAGCCCCAGCATTTT. This chain links TRBV6-6 with TRBJ1-5; 8 positions match TRBD1. V lost 6 bases to trimming and J lost 4 bases; unmatched junction nucleotides: 5. The CDR3 sequence is 14 residues long. Germline V CDR1 and CDR2: MNHNY, SVGAGI (reference sequence).

This clone was counted once. CDR3 sequence reads: CASSPTGSRKNEQFF. The CDR3 DNA is TGTGCCAGCAGCCCTACAGGGAGCCGGAAAAATGAGCAGTTCTTC. J is TRBJ2-1 and V is TRBV28; tentatively, D is TRBD1 (6 bases). V was pared by 6 bases and J by 7 bases, with 19 bases between. The CDR3 totals 15 residues. The germline V gene encodes CDR1 MDHEN and CDR2 SYDVKM.

V usage is TRBV28 and J usage is TRBJ1-3; 7 bases match TRBD1. The CDR3 is made up of 17 amino acids. J was trimmed by 4 bases and V by 6 bases; bases with no gene match: 15. Germline V gene lookup returns CDR1 MDHEN and CDR2 SYDVKM. The CDR3 DNA reads as TGTGCCAGCAGCCGCCCTCCTCGAACAGGGGTCGGAAACACCATATATTTT. Translating gives CASSRPPRTGVGNTIYF.

The gene calls are TRBV2 and TRBJ2-2; D is uncertain. Germline loops: CDR1 SNHLY, CDR2 FYNNEI. The CDR3 is made up of 16 amino acids. Trimming shortened V by 3 bases and J by 6 bases, and 17 bases separated the two germline ends. The chain's CDR3 is CASSDSFRASPGELFF. DNA for the CDR3: TGTGCCAGCAGTGATTCTTTTCGCGCCTCACCCGGGGAGCTGTTTTTT.